This T cell receptor beta chain was identified in a study of blood T cell repertoires in COVID-19. Looking at the study overall: The samples span acute and convalescent COVID-19 from the United States, Italy and Spain. The analysed material was cDNA or gDNA that came from T cells, B-cell-depleted T cells, or PBMCs.

The CDR3 sequence is 12 residues long. Germline V gene sequence: CDR1 MGHDK, CDR2 SYGVNS. Trimming took off 4 bases at V and 5 bases at J, with 8 bases between the two ends. This clone has more than one count but fewer than ten. Under the authors' procedure: From reference gene primer amplification, estimates of nucleated cell counts were derived. The data were produced by immunoSEQ multiplex PCR, yet TCRdb's version contains in-frame clones alone and is incomplete. V and J calls and clone size come straight from that table; D and trimming were deduced from the DNA. The sample has about 260,000 clones, more than 75% seen once; the top ten hold 1.5%.

V gene TRBV25-1 combines with J gene TRBJ1-2; possibly TRBD1 for D (6 bases). The source of this sequence is a woman in her thirties or forties who had recovered from COVID-19. Sequenced: peripheral blood. CDR3 nucleotides: TGTGCCAGCAGTGTCGACAGGTATGGCTACACCTTC. Residues: CASSVDRYGYTF.